The T cell receptor beta chain under discussion was sequenced for a study of T cells in Graves' hyperthyroidism and ophthalmopathy. Per germline, CDR1 SGDLS and CDR2 YYNGEE. V dropped 3 bases and J dropped 4; count of bases not matched to a gene: 11. The CDR3 runs 17 residues. Regarding this clonotype: Antigen: not known.

Amplified TCR beta CDR3 regions derived from RNA transcripts. The HTBI primer set served for first-round RT-PCR of the TCR CDR3. TCRdb used MiXCR to reprocess the multiplex PCR reads, holding one entry per CDR3 protein. This repertoire shows approximately 710,000 distinct CDR3 sequences, 15% to 20% found once; its top ten account for about 16%. Points from the study as a whole: In the analysis, a 13 V-J model separated ophthalmopathy from stable hyperthyroidism.

The clonotype comes from a man between 50 and 59 years old with Graves' hyperthyroidism. The rearrangement joins TRBV9 to TRBJ1-3; TRBD1 matches 9 bases. What was sequenced was blood. In DNA, the CDR3 is TGTGCCAGCAGCGGAGGACAGGGGACGGCCTCGGGAAACACCATATATTTT. Translated: CASSGGQGTASGNTIYF.